This passage covers 27 T cell receptor beta chains from one sample sequenced in a study of vaccination effects on CD4 cells after COVID-19. With 10 days of culture completed, CD4+ T cells were isolated. Each participant received a vaccine that was either BNT162b2 or mRNA-1273, given as two doses. The data were produced by immunoSEQ multiplex PCR, yet TCRdb's version contains in-frame clones alone and is incomplete. In the table there are tens of thousands of clones, 73% of which are singletons. Antigen specificity for these receptors is unknown. Specimen: CD4+ T cells from PBMCs cultured without peptide, collected after COVID-19 vaccination. These receptors all come from a human donor who received a COVID-19 vaccine.

V gene TRBV6-1 combines with J gene TRBJ2-7; D is ambiguous. Trimming shortened V by 2 bases and J by 6 bases, and 14 bases separated the two germline ends. This CDR3 has 14 residues. Germline-derived CDR1 and CDR2 are MNHNS and SASEGT. The CDR3 here is CASSELGGMVEQYV. The CDR3 coding sequence is TGTGCCAGCAGTGAATTAGGTGGTATGGTCGAGCAGTACGTC.

This chain uses TRBV7-2 with TRBJ1-6; perhaps TRBD1 as D (6 bases). V shed 4 bases and J shed 0 bases, with 16 bases lying between them. Germline assignment: CDR1 SGHTA and CDR2 FQGNSA. The CDR3 has 18 residues. This CDR3 reads CASSSFLLDSSYNSPLHF. CDR3 nucleotides: TGTGCCAGCAGCTCCTTCCTGCTGGACAGCTCCTATAATTCACCCCTCCACTTT.

This chain joins TRBV29-1 and TRBJ1-2, with 7 bases matching TRBD1. Germline values: CDR1 SQVTM, CDR2 ANQGSEA. The CDR3 loop spans 11 amino acids. The V segment lost 4 bases and the J segment 4 bases; nucleotides outside the gene matches: 0. The CDR3 DNA reads TGCAGCGTTGGGGACAGCTATGGCTACACCTTC. The encoded protein is CSVGDSYGYTF.

V is TRBV5-5 and J is TRBJ1-2, with a tentative D call TRBD1 (5 bases). Trimming removed 3 bases at V and 4 bases at J, with 19 bases between. CDR3 length equals 16 residues. Per the germline V gene, CDR1 is SGHKS and CDR2 is YYEKEE (reference sequence). The CDR3: CASSSTHGASLYGYTF. CDR3 nucleotides: TGTGCCAGCAGCTCTACCCACGGGGCTTCACTCTATGGCTACACCTTC.

V gene TRBV5-8 combines with J gene TRBJ2-7; D may be TRBD2 (7 bases). CDR1 SGHTS and CDR2 YDEGEE come from the germline V gene. The CDR3 extends over 13 amino acids. Trimming removed 4 bases at V and 7 bases at J, with 15 bases between. The CDR3 spells CASSLRRGGEQYV. CDR3 nucleotide sequence: TGTGCCAGCAGCCTACGGAGGGGGGGAGAGCAGTACGTC.

The J gene is TRBJ2-7, the V gene TRBV2, with D maybe TRBD2 (6 bases). Germline CDR1 is SNHLY and CDR2 is FYNNEI. Trimming left V 6 bases short and J 2 bases short, with 11 bases between. CDR3 length equals 13 residues. The CDR3 coding sequence is TGTGCCAGCAGGGATAGCGGAACCTACGAGCAGTACGTC. Its translation: CASRDSGTYEQYV.

The chain couples TRBV2 to TRBJ2-3; D gene ambiguous. The CDR3 runs 12 residues. The germline V and J ends were trimmed by 1 base and 8 bases, with 7 bases remaining between them. Germline V gives CDR1 SNHLY, CDR2 FYNNEI. The CDR3 DNA follows: TGTGCCAGCAGTGAAGAGGTGGTTACGCAGTATTTT. It specifies CASSEEVVTQYF.

V gene TRBV6-5 combines with J gene TRBJ2-3; D might be TRBD2 (5 bases). Germline V gene sequence: CDR1 MNHEY, CDR2 SVGAGI. The CDR3 is made up of 14 amino acids. The V gene lost 6 bases and the J gene lost 3 bases, with 13 bases spanning the gap. The CDR3 loop reads CASRTDGVTDTQYF. CDR3 nucleotides: TGTGCCAGCAGGACTGACGGGGTAACAGATACGCAGTATTTT.

The gene calls are TRBV27 and TRBJ2-7, with TRBD1 matching over 7 bases. Germline assignment: CDR1 MNHEY and CDR2 SMNVEV (reference sequence). The trim removed 6 bases at V and 3 bases at J, leaving 5 bases unmatched. The CDR3 consists of 13 residues. The CDR3 reads CASSYRTGYEQYV. The DNA of the CDR3 is TGTGCCAGCAGCTATCGGACAGGCTACGAGCAGTACGTC.

This chain connects TRBV19 to TRBJ2-3, with 8 bases lining up with TRBD2. The J segment lost 4 bases and the V segment lost 7 bases, leaving 10 bases of the junction unmatched. This CDR3 has 15 residues. Germline lookup yields CDR1 LNHDA and CDR2 SQIVND (reference sequence). CDR3 in DNA: TGTGCCAGTAAGGCAGCGGGGGTCCGGGCAGATACGCAGTATTTT. It encodes CASKAAGVRADTQYF.

This clone was detected only a few times. The J gene is TRBJ1-2, the V gene TRBV5-1; TRBD1 matches 8 bases. This CDR3 spans 14 amino acids. Germline lookup yields CDR1 SGHRS and CDR2 YFSETQ. V dropped 3 bases and J dropped 8; count of bases not matched to a gene: 9. CDR3: CASSYGLQGEGYTF. CDR3 bases: TGCGCCAGCAGCTACGGGTTACAGGGGGAGGGCTACACCTTC.

This chain joins TRBV19 and TRBJ1-2, with D tentatively TRBD1 (6 bases). Deletions cut 3 bases from V and 4 bases from J, with 9 bases between. The CDR3 is 13 residues long. Germline CDR1 LNHDA, CDR2 SQIVND (reference sequence). CDR3 sequence reads: CASSMQGFYGYTF. CDR3 bases: TGTGCCAGTAGTATGCAGGGGTTCTATGGCTACACCTTC.

The chain uses TRBV11-2 and TRBJ2-7, with D possibly TRBD1 on 6 matching bases. Trimming removed 1 base at V and 6 bases at J, with 16 bases between. Per germline, CDR1 SGHAT and CDR2 FQNNGV. CDR3 size: 15 residues. As DNA, the CDR3 is TGTGCCAGCAGCTTAGGTGGTACAGGGAAGGGCGAGCAGTACGTC. This sequence encodes CASSLGGTGKGEQYV.

The V and J genes are TRBV27 and TRBJ1-2; TRBD1 aligns across 10 bases. Per the germline V gene, CDR1 is MNHEY and CDR2 is SMNVEV (reference sequence). V dropped 6 bases and J dropped 5; count of bases not matched to a gene: 6. There are 14 residues in the CDR3. CDR3 in amino acids: CASSRQGAGYGYTF. Written as DNA, the CDR3 is TGTGCCAGCAGCCGACAGGGGGCTGGATATGGCTACACCTTC.

The rearrangement joins TRBV27 to TRBJ2-6; D gene unclear. Per the germline V gene, CDR1 is MNHEY and CDR2 is SMNVEV (reference sequence). This CDR3 comprises 19 residues. Deletions cut 0 bases from V and 0 bases from J, with 15 bases between. The CDR3 DNA follows: TGTGCCAGCAGTTTATCCCTTATGCCTACAAGCTCTGGGGCCAACGTCCTGACTTTC. Protein sequence: CASSLSLMPTSSGANVLTF.

V and J are TRBV10-3 and TRBJ2-3, with a weak D call TRBD1 (6 bases). Trimming stripped 6 bases from V and 7 bases from J, with 17 bases between. This CDR3 has 14 amino acids. From germline, CDR1 is ENHRY and CDR2 SYGVKD. CDR3 sequence reads: CAIRETGLGNTQYF. The CDR3 nucleotides read TGTGCCATCAGGGAAACAGGGTTAGGGAATACGCAGTATTTT.

The table lists this clone with a few counts. The J gene is TRBJ1-3, the V gene TRBV4-3; D gene unclear. The CDR3 spans 14 residues. Germline CDR1 LGHNA, CDR2 YSLEER. V lost 4 bases and J lost 0, with 7 bases in between. CDR3 in amino acids: CASSRQVSGNTIYF. The CDR3 DNA reads TGCGCCAGCAGCCGGCAGGTCTCTGGAAACACCATATATTTT.

V and J are TRBV30 and TRBJ1-4; D perhaps matches TRBD1 (6 bases). This CDR3 has 13 amino acids. Trimming cost V 1 base and J 8 bases, with 11 bases left between them. The germline CDR1 and CDR2 sequences are GTSNPN and SVGIG (reference sequence). The CDR3 region has the DNA TGTGCCTGGAGTGGACAGGCTACCGAAAAACTGTTTTTT. Its protein is CAWSGQATEKLFF.

The gene calls are TRBV19 and TRBJ2-5, with TRBD1 identical over 7 bases. CDR3 length: 12 residues. Looked up from germline, CDR1 is LNHDA and CDR2 is SQIVND (reference sequence). V was pared by 6 bases and J by 5 bases, with 3 bases of the junction left unmatched. CDR3 loop: CASSRGTETQYF. CDR3 nucleotide sequence: TGTGCCAGTAGCAGGGGGACGGAGACCCAGTACTTC.

This clone was counted once. This sequence joins TRBV7-6 and TRBJ2-5, with D possibly being TRBD1 (6 bases). The germline V gene encodes CDR1 SGHVS and CDR2 FNYEAQ. Trimming stripped 5 bases from V and 3 bases from J, with 7 bases between. There are 12 residues in the CDR3. DNA of the CDR3: TGTGCCAGCAGCCCAGGGGAAGAGACCCAGTACTTC. This translates into CASSPGEETQYF.

This chain uses TRBV24-1 with TRBJ2-1; D not certain. Between the trimmed V and J ends, which lost 3 bases and 4 bases, there was a span of 12 bases. Germline V gene sequence: CDR1 KGHDR, CDR2 SFDVKD. The CDR3 covers 15 residues. CDR3 DNA sequence: TGTGCCACCAGTGATCCACTCAAAACTTACAATGAGCAGTTCTTC. It is translated as CATSDPLKTYNEQFF.

This clone was seen only once. V gene TRBV27 combines with J gene TRBJ2-1; D not resolved. Trimming stripped 3 bases from V and 6 bases from J, with 9 bases between. CDR1 is MNHEY, CDR2 SMNVEV, per germline (reference sequence). The CDR3 consists of 13 residues. Written as DNA, the CDR3 is TGTGCCAGCAGTTTTCGGAAGGTCAATGAGCAGTTCTTC. It is translated as CASSFRKVNEQFF.

The CDR3 sequence: CASSDKAAPIYGYTF. CDR3 nucleotides: TGCGCCAGCAGTGACAAAGCAGCCCCTATCTATGGCTACACCTTC. This chain links TRBV10-1 with TRBJ1-2; D gene uncertain. The CDR3 is made up of 15 amino acids. V was trimmed by 3 bases and J by 4 bases, leaving 15 bases between them. CDR1 and CDR2 (germline): WNHNN, SYGVQD (reference sequence).

This clone appeared a few times. The chain carries TRBV10-2 and TRBJ1-5; tentative D call: TRBD1 (5 bases). Germline CDR1 WSHSY, CDR2 SAAADI. CDR3 size: 13 residues. The V and J ends lost 3 bases and 7 bases respectively, with 10 bases between them. In DNA form, the CDR3 reads TGCGCCAGCAGTGACCAGGGAGGACAGCCCCAGCATTTT. Translating gives CASSDQGGQPQHF.

The sample holds a few counts of this clone. V usage is TRBV28 and J usage is TRBJ1-5, with D tentatively TRBD1 (5 bases). V was cut by 2 bases and J by 16 bases, with 15 bases left in between. This CDR3 has 12 residues. Germline CDR1 MDHEN, CDR2 SYDVKM. In DNA form, the CDR3 reads TGTGCCAGCAGTTTAAGGGACCGAGGTCTACATTTT. This gives the protein CASSLRDRGLHF.

This chain connects TRBV5-1 to TRBJ1-1; 7 positions agree with TRBD1. The CDR3 loop spans 14 amino acids. J was trimmed by 1 base and V by 3 bases; bases with no gene match: 3. Germline V gives CDR1 SGHRS, CDR2 YFSETQ. CDR3 in DNA: TGCGCCAGCAGCTGGGGGACAGCGAACACTGAAGCTTTCTTT. Amino acid sequence: CASSWGTANTEAFF. The entire variable domain, with the rest obtained from reference TRBV5-1 and TRBJ1-1, is as follows: KAGVTQTPRYLIKTRGQQVTLSCSPISGHRSVSWYQQTPGQGLQFLFEYFSETQRNKGNFPGRFSGRQFSNSRSEMNVSTLELGDSALYLCASSWGTANTEAFFGQGTRLTVV.

This chain connects TRBV5-5 to TRBJ2-7; 9 bases align to TRBD1. The CDR3 runs to 15 residues. The junction had 3 bases not matched to a gene; V was cut back by 0 bases and J by 2 bases. Germline assignment: CDR1 SGHKS and CDR2 YYEKEE (reference sequence). The CDR3 is CASSLGTGAAYEQYV. For the CDR3, the DNA is TGTGCCAGCAGCTTGGGGACAGGGGCGGCCTACGAGCAGTACGTC.